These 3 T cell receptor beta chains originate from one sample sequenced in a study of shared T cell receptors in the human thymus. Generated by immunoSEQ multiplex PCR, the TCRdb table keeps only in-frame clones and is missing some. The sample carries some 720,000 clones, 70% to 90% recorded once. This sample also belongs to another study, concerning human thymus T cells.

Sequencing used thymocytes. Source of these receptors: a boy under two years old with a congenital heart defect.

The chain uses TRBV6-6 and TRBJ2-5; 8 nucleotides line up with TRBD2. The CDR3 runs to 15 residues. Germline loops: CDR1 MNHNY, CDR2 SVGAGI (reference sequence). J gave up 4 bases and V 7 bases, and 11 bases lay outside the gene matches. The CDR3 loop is CASTLSGMPSETQYF. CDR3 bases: TGTGCCAGCACCCTTAGCGGGATGCCGTCAGAGACCCAGTACTTC.

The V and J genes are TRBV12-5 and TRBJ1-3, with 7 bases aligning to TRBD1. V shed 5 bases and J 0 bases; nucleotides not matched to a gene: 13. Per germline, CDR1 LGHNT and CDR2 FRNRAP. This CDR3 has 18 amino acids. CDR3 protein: CASGPAWTGPSSGNTIYF. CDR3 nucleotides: TGTGCTAGTGGTCCTGCCTGGACAGGTCCTAGCTCTGGAAACACCATATATTTT.

CDR3: CASSYSVAGGGGELFF. As DNA, the CDR3 is TGTGCCAGCAGTTACTCAGTAGCGGGAGGTGGCGGGGAGCTGTTTTTT. The genes are TRBV6-6 and TRBJ2-2, with TRBD2 matching over 10 bases. Germline V gene lookup returns CDR1 MNHNY and CDR2 SVGAGI (reference sequence). CDR3 length: 16 residues. Trimming took 0 bases from V and 7 from J; bases not matched to a gene: 5.